This is a list of T cell receptor beta chains from one sample in a study of regulatory T cells in long-lasting Graves disease. TCRdb analysed the multiplex PCR reads with MiXCR anew, one entry per CDR3 protein. The table shows roughly 420,000 distinct CDR3 sequences, with 11% to 15% occurring only once. The same data also went into a second study, on T cells in Graves' hyperthyroidism and ophthalmopathy.

Sequencing used peripheral blood mononuclear cells (PBMCs), obtained at new diagnosis, from a patient treated with antithyroid drugs. The receptors stem from a woman aged 50 to 65 with Graves disease. The CDR3 runs from the conserved cysteine through the conserved F or W. The D gene is left open where the match is weak. Clone size, where shown, is once, few, many, or a class for clones that have expanded.

TRBJ2-1 | TRBV12-3/TRBV12-4 | many | TRBD2 | TGTGCCAGCAGTTCTCTAGCGGGAGGGCCAAATGAGCAGTTCTTC | CASSSLAGGPNEQFF
TRBJ2-3 | TRBV11-3 | few | TRBD1 | TGTGCCAGCAGCTCACGGGGACAGGAGAGTTTTTCGGATACGCAGTATTTT | CASSSRGQESFSDTQYF
TRBJ2-6 | TRBV3-1 | few | TRBD1 | TGTGCCAGCAGTCTGAGGACAGGGCAGGCTGGGGCCAACGTCCTGACTTTC | CASSLRTGQAGANVLTF
TRBJ2-7 | TRBV6-2/TRBV6-3 | few | TRBD2 | TGTGCCAGCAGTTCCCCAGGAGTAGCGGGAGGAAGCGAGCAGTACTTC | CASSSPGVAGGSEQYF
TRBJ2-2 | TRBV9 | many | TRBD2 | TGTGCCAGCACCAGGACTAGCGGGATTTCCGGCGGGGAGCTGTTTTTT | CASTRTSGISGGELFF
TRBJ2-7 | TRBV6-1 | many | - | TGTGCCAGCAGTGACGTCCGGCGCGAGCAGTACTTC | CASSDVRREQYF
TRBJ2-3 | TRBV7-9 | many | - | TGTGCCAGCAGCTTAAGAGCGGCTAGCACAGATACGCAGTATTTT | CASSLRAASTDTQYF
TRBJ2-2 | TRBV3-1 | few | - | TGTGCCAGCAGCCAAAAGCCTCCCTTGTGGGTCGATACCGGGGAGCTGTTTTTT | CASSQKPPLWVDTGELFF
TRBJ2-7 | TRBV20-1 | many | TRBD2 | TGCAGTGCCCCCCCTGGGGACTACTACGAGCAGTACTTC | CSAPPGDYYEQYF
TRBJ2-2 | TRBV28 | many | TRBD1 | TGTGCCAGCAGTTTATTCGTTGGACAGGGGGCCGGGGAGCTGTTTTTT | CASSLFVGQGAGELFF
TRBJ2-1 | TRBV20-1 | many | TRBD2 | TGCAGTGCTAGAGGGACTAGCGGGAGTTTCGGCAATGAGCAGTTCTTC | CSARGTSGSFGNEQFF
TRBJ2-3 | TRBV7-8 | - | - | TGTGCCAGCAGCGGACCTTTCACAGATACGCAGTATTTT | CASSGPFTDTQYF
TRBJ2-7 | TRBV20-1 | - | - | TGCAGTGCTAGAGATTTCGCTACCTTATACGAGCAGTACTTC | CSARDFATLYEQYF
TRBJ2-1 | TRBV5-1 | few | TRBD2 | TGCGCCAGCAGCTCCCTAGAAGCGGGGACTGGTAATGAGCAGTTCTTC | CASSSLEAGTGNEQFF
TRBJ2-3 | TRBV5-1 | - | - | TGCGCCAGCAGCTTTGGAGTCACAGATACGCAGTATTTT | CASSFGVTDTQYF
TRBJ1-1 | TRBV12-3/TRBV12-4 | many | TRBD1 | TGTGCCAGCAGTCGGGACAGGGCCAATGATGAAGCTTTCTTT | CASSRDRANDEAFF
TRBJ2-3 | TRBV6-1 | many | - | TGTGCCAGCAGGGTCCTCGGGGGTTACGTTCAAGATACGCAGTATTTT | CASRVLGGYVQDTQYF
TRBJ2-7 | TRBV10-3 | few | TRBD1 | TGTGCCATCAGACCACAGACAGGGGGCGCCTCCTACGAGCAGTACTTC | CAIRPQTGGASYEQYF
TRBJ1-5 | TRBV7-3 | few | - | TGTGCCAGCAGCTTAACGAAGGAGCAGCCCCAGCATTTT | CASSLTKEQPQHF
TRBJ1-2 | TRBV18 | few | - | TGTGCCAGCTCACCACCGGTTAAAGGGGCTCTTCGAGACTATGGCTACACCTTC | CASSPPVKGALRDYGYTF
TRBJ2-7 | TRBV28 | many | TRBD1 | TGTGCCAGCAGTTTATTGGACAGGGGAGGAGAGCAGTACTTC | CASSLLDRGGEQYF
TRBJ1-2 | TRBV20-1 | few | - | TGCAGTGCTAGAGATCAAGGGGGTGGCCATGGCTACACCTTC | CSARDQGGGHGYTF
TRBJ2-7 | TRBV5-1 | few | - | TGCGCCAGCAAACATTTAGAGGCTACCAGAATGAACGAGCAGTACTTC | CASKHLEATRMNEQYF
TRBJ2-7 | TRBV6-1 | many | - | TGTGCCAGCAGCGCAAACTCCGGGGGCTCCTACGAGCAGTACTTC | CASSANSGGSYEQYF
TRBJ1-2 | TRBV5-5 | many | - | TGTGCCAGCAGCTTGATCACCAGGACAAGGGGGAATGGCTACACCTTC | CASSLITRTRGNGYTF
TRBJ2-1 | TRBV5-5 | - | - | TGCGCCAGCGCTCGGCACGGGCACTCCTACAATGAGCAGTTCTTC | CASARHGHSYNEQFF
TRBJ2-1 | TRBV27 | many | TRBD1 | TGTGCCAGCAGTTCGGGACAGTACTACAATGAGCAGTTCTTC | CASSSGQYYNEQFF
TRBJ1-3 | TRBV10-3 | many | TRBD1 | TGTGCCATCAGCGGACAGGGGACGGGAAACACCATATATTTT | CAISGQGTGNTIYF
TRBJ1-6 | TRBV2 | many | - | TGTGCCAGCATTATGGGAGTGAATTCACCCCTCCACTTT | CASIMGVNSPLHF
TRBJ2-7 | TRBV5-1 | many | TRBD1 | TGCGCCAGCAGCTTGGCCGGACAGGGTGTCACCTACGAGCAGTACTTC | CASSLAGQGVTYEQYF
TRBJ2-5 | TRBV19 | - | TRBD1 | TGTGCCAGTAGTAGTGACAGGGGTGAGACCCAGTACTTC | CASSSDRGETQYF
TRBJ2-2 | TRBV27 | few | TRBD2 | TGTGCCAGCAGACCGGGACTAGCGGGAGGGCCGAACACCGGGGAGCTGTTTTTT | CASRPGLAGGPNTGELFF
TRBJ2-7 | TRBV7-9 | many | - | TGTGCCAGCAGCCTCGATGGGTCGACCTACGAGCAGTACTTC | CASSLDGSTYEQYF
TRBJ2-5 | TRBV5-1 | - | TRBD1 | TGCGCCAGCAGCCCAGGGACAGGGAACAAAGAGACCCAGTACTTC | CASSPGTGNKETQYF
TRBJ2-7 | TRBV27 | - | TRBD1 | TGTGCCAGCAGTGTACAGGACAGGGGGCTGGACGAGCAGTACTTC | CASSVQDRGLDEQYF
TRBJ2-5 | TRBV28 | many | - | TGTGCCAGCAGGCCAGCCCAGGGGCAAGAGACCCAGTACTTC | CASRPAQGQETQYF
TRBJ1-1 | TRBV28 | many | - | TGTGCCAGCAATTCGGGGGGCCTTGAAGCTTTCTTT | CASNSGGLEAFF
TRBJ1-5 | TRBV6-1 | many | TRBD1 | TGTGCCAGCAGTGAAATCGCAGGGGGCGCTGGTGGCAATCAGCCCCAGCATTTT | CASSEIAGGAGGNQPQHF
TRBJ2-2 | TRBV7-3 | many | - | TGTGCCAGCAGCTTAATCCCCGGGAAGGCCGGGGAGCTGTTTTTT | CASSLIPGKAGELFF
TRBJ2-3 | TRBV12-5 | - | - | TGTGCTAGTGGTTCTAGAGATACGCAGTATTTT | CASGSRDTQYF
TRBJ2-1 | TRBV5-1 | - | TRBD2 | TGCGCCAGCTACGACAAAACTAGCGGGAGGCCGAATGAGCAGTTCTTC | CASYDKTSGRPNEQFF
TRBJ2-3 | TRBV24-1 | few | TRBD2 | TGTGCCACCAGTGATTCCGGGAGGGCCCCAGATACGCAGTATTTT | CATSDSGRAPDTQYF
TRBJ1-1 | TRBV6-1 | many | - | TGTGCCAGCAGTGAAACCCGGGGTAACACTGAAGCTTTCTTT | CASSETRGNTEAFF
TRBJ2-2 | TRBV12-3/TRBV12-4 | many | - | TGTGCCAGCACTATCGGGGCCTCCGGGGAGCTGTTTTTT | CASTIGASGELFF
TRBJ2-1 | TRBV11-3 | - | - | TGTGCCAGCAGCCCCTCGTGGAGCGATGAGCAGTTCTTC | CASSPSWSDEQFF
TRBJ1-1 | TRBV30 | many | - | TGTGCCTGGGGACGGCGTGAAGCTTTCTTT | CAWGRREAFF
TRBJ2-1 | TRBV5-1 | many | - | TGCGCCAGCAGCTTGGAGGCTAGCACTCACAATGAGCAGTTCTTC | CASSLEASTHNEQFF
TRBJ2-5 | TRBV7-9 | many | - | TGTGCCAGCAGCTTGAGGTTGGCAGTCGGAGGAGAGACCCAGTACTTC | CASSLRLAVGGETQYF
TRBJ2-2 | TRBV12-3/TRBV12-4 | many | - | TGTGCCAGCAGCCCACGATGGTCCGGGGAGCTGTTTTTT | CASSPRWSGELFF
TRBJ2-7 | TRBV7-6 | - | - | TGTGCCATTGGGCCACTAGGGAGTTTGGAGCAGTACTTC | CAIGPLGSLEQYF
TRBJ2-7 | TRBV19 | many | TRBD2 | TGTGCCAGTAGTACCAGACTAGCGGGAAGATACTACGAGCAGTACTTC | CASSTRLAGRYYEQYF
TRBJ1-6 | TRBV6-1 | many | - | TGTGCCAGCAGTGTAACGCATCGACGTGGAGGGTGGGATTCACCCCTCCACTTT | CASSVTHRRGGWDSPLHF
TRBJ2-1 | TRBV19 | few | - | TGTGCCAGTAGTTCCCTTCGTGGTGAGCAGTTCTTC | CASSSLRGEQFF
TRBJ2-2 | TRBV25-1 | few | - | TGTGCCAGCAGCCTAAGAGGACGGAACACCGGGGAGCTGTTTTTT | CASSLRGRNTGELFF
TRBJ2-7 | TRBV7-9 | few | TRBD1 | TGTGCCAGCAGCGCGACAGGGGACGAGCAGTACTTC | CASSATGDEQYF